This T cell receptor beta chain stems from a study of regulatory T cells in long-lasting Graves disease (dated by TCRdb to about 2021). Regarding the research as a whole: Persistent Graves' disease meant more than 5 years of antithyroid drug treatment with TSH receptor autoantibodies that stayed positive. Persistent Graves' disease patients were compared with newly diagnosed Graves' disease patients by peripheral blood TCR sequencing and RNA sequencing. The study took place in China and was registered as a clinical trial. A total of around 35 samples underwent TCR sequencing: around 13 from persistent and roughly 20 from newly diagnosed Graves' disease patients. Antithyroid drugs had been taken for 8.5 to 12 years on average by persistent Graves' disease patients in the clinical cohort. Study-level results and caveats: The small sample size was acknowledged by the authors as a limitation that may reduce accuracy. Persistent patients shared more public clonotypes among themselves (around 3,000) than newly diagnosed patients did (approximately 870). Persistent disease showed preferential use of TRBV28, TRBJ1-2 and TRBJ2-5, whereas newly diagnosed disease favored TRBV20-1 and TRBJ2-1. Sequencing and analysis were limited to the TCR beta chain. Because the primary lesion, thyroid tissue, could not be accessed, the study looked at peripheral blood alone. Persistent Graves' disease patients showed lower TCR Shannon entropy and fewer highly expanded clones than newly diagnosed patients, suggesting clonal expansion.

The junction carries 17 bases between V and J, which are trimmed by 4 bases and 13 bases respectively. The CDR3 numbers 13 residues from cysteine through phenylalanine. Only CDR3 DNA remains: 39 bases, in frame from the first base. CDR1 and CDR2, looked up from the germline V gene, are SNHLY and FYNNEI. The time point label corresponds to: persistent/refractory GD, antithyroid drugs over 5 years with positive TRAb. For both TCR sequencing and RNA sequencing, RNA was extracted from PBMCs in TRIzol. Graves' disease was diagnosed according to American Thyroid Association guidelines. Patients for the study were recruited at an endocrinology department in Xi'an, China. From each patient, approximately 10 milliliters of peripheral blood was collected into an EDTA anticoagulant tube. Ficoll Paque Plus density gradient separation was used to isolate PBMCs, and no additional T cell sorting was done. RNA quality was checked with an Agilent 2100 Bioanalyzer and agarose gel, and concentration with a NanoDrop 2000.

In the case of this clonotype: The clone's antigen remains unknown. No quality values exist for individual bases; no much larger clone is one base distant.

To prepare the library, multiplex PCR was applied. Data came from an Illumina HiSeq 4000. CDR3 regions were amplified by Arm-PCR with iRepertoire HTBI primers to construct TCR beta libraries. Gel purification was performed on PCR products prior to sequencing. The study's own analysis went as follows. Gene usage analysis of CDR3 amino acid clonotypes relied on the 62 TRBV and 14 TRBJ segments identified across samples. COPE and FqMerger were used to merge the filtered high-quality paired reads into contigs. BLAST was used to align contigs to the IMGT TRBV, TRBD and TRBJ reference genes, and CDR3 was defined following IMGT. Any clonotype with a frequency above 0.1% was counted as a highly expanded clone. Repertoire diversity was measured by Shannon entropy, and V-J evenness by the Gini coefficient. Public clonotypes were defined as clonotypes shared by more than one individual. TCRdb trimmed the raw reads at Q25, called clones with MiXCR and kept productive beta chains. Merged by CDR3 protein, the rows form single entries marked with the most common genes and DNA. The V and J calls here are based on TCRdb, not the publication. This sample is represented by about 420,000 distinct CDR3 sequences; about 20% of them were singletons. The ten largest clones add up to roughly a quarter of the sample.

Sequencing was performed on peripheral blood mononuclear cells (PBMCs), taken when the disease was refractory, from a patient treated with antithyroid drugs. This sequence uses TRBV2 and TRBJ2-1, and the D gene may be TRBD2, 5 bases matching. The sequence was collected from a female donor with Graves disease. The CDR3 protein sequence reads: CASSASSPPLQFF. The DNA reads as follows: TGTGCCAGCAGTGCATCTAGCCCACCGTTACAGTTCTTC.